This T cell receptor beta chain was observed in a study of response to subunit inactivated influenza vaccine. To note about this clonotype: Its antigen is undetermined.

TCRdb ran MiXCR on the RT-PCR reads and lists one entry per CDR3 protein. The sample includes 800,000 to 1,000,000 distinct CDR3 sequences, 21% seen only once; the top ten take about 10%. General study points: The authors suggested that every seasonal influenza vaccination recruits few new T cells.

The input for sequencing was PBMCs from blood, taken approximately 5 days after vaccination. The TCR was taken from a man aged 50 or older who received an inactivated influenza vaccine.

In DNA, the CDR3 is TGTGCCATGCCACCTCAGGACGGGGACGCGAGCTCCTACGAGCAGTACTTC. It yields the protein CAMPPQDGDASSYEQYF. The J gene is TRBJ2-7, the V gene TRBV21-1; the table assigns TRBD1, which was not confirmed against the DNA. TRBV21-1 is a recognized pseudogene. This CDR3 has 17 residues.